The 24 T cell receptor beta chains below come from one sample, sequenced in a study of cytomegalovirus exposure and HLA in healthy donors. Researchers ran the PCR with 60 Vbeta and 13 Jbeta primers. TCRdb's copy holds only in-frame clones and misses some; the assay was immunoSEQ multiplex PCR. The profile covers around 160,000 clones, with roughly 85% appearing a single time and more than 13% taken by the ten largest. Sequences were obtained from PBMCs. Receptors originate from a man aged 45-65 years in good health and CMV-seropositive.

The chain recombines TRBV2 with TRBJ2-1, with TRBD1 matching over 7 bases. The CDR3 consists of 16 residues. V trimming: 5 bases; J trimming: 3 bases; junction bases outside the gene matches: 10. Germline V CDR1 and CDR2: SNHLY, FYNNEI. CDR3 DNA: TGTGCCAGCAGTCGAGGGACAGCAAGTAACTACAATGAGCAGTTCTTC. Protein: CASSRGTASNYNEQFF.

The chain is built from TRBV30 and TRBJ1-6, with a tentative D call TRBD1 (6 bases). Trimming removed 8 bases from V and 7 bases from J, with 15 bases in between. From germline, CDR1 is GTSNPN and CDR2 SVGIG (reference sequence). CDR3 length equals 13 residues. Here the CDR3 DNA reads TGTGCCCGGACCGACAGGACCAATTCACCCCTCCACTTT. It is translated as CARTDRTNSPLHF.

This rearrangement joins TRBV13 to TRBJ2-4; no reliable D call. This CDR3 spans 16 amino acids. Germline V gene lookup returns CDR1 PRHDT and CDR2 FYEKMQ (reference sequence). V gave up 4 bases and J gave up 4 bases, with 17 bases separating them. The CDR3 bases are TGTGCCAGCAGCTCCCCTATCGCGACACAAAAAAACATTCAGTACTTC. This sequence encodes CASSSPIATQKNIQYF.

A note on this clone: Mismatch with germline at one junction end may stem from a read error. This rearrangement joins TRBV5-1 to TRBJ2-3; 9 nucleotides align to TRBD1. Germline V gene sequence: CDR1 SGHRS, CDR2 YFSETQ. CDR3 length: 14 amino acids. CDR3 nucleotide sequence: TGCGCCAGCAGGTTGGACAGGGGCTCAGATACGCAGTATTTT. Translated, it gives CASRLDRGSDTQYF.

The chain links TRBV2 to TRBJ1-2; tentatively, D is TRBD1 (6 bases). Trimming took 6 bases from V and 1 from J, leaving 12 bases between them. This CDR3 has 14 residues. CDR1 and CDR2 (germline): SNHLY, FYNNEI. As DNA, the CDR3 is TGTGCCAGCAGCCAGGGGCCTTTTAACTATGGCTACACCTTC. As protein: CASSQGPFNYGYTF.

CDR3 nucleotide sequence: TGTGCCAGCAGTGAATGGGGGGGTTACGAGCAGTACGTC. It codes for CASSEWGGYEQYV. V and J are TRBV25-1 and TRBJ2-7, with 7 nucleotides matching TRBD2. Germline values: CDR1 MGHDK, CDR2 SYGVNS. CDR3 size: 13 residues. Trimming took 1 base from V and 4 from J; bases not matched to a gene: 1.

This chain uses TRBV9 with TRBJ1-1; 7 bases are a match to TRBD1. Germline CDR1 SGDLS, CDR2 YYNGEE. This CDR3 contains 16 residues. After removal of 2 bases from V and 8 bases from J, the junction contained 15 bases not matched to a gene. DNA for the CDR3: TGTGCCAGCAGCGTCCGCCGGGACAGCGAACGTCTGGAAGCTTTCTTT. This codes for CASSVRRDSERLEAFF. Supplemented by reference TRBV9 and TRBJ1-1, the full variable domain reads DSGVTQTPKHLITATGQRVTLRCSPRSGDLSVYWYQQSLDQGLQFLIQYYNGEERAKGNILERFSAQQFPDLHSELNLSSLELGDSALYFCASSVRRDSERLEAFFGQGTRLTVV.

The V call is TRBV4-2, the J call TRBJ2-7; no clear D gene. Trimming cost V 1 base and J 1 base, with 14 bases left between them. This CDR3 has 16 residues. Germline CDR1 LGHNA, CDR2 YNFKEQ. CDR3: CASSQVSRQTSYEQYF. CDR3 in DNA: TGTGCCAGCAGCCAAGTCTCCCGCCAAACTTCCTACGAGCAGTACTTC.

This clone was found a few times. This specimen includes other DNA sequences encoding the same CDR3. The chain is built from TRBV21-1 and TRBJ1-5. TRBV21-1 is a pseudogene locus. This CDR3 has 18 residues. The DNA for the CDR3 is TGTGCCAGCAACAAAAAAAGACATCCCTGGAGGGTTAACCAGCCCCAGCATTTT. It specifies CASNKKRHPWRVNQPQHF.

V is TRBV19 and J is TRBJ2-2; 8 bases fit TRBD2. The germline CDR1 and CDR2 sequences are LNHDA and SQIVND (reference sequence). The CDR3 contains 18 residues. V dropped 3 bases and J dropped 0; count of bases not matched to a gene: 9. The CDR3 protein is CASSMIAGYRANTGELFF. The CDR3 DNA reads as TGTGCCAGTAGTATGATAGCGGGGTACCGCGCGAACACCGGGGAGCTGTTTTTT.

V usage is TRBV19 and J usage is TRBJ2-5, with D perhaps matching TRBD2 (6 bases). This CDR3 contains 14 residues. V lost 4 bases and J 4 bases, leaving 13 bases between the germline ends. The V gene's germline CDR1 is LNHDA and CDR2 SQIVND (reference sequence). CDR3 in amino acids: CASSTPVEGETQYF. The DNA for the CDR3 is TGTGCCAGTAGTACCCCGGTGGAGGGAGAGACCCAGTACTTC. Looking up the rest from reference TRBV19 and TRBJ2-5 gives the full variable domain: DGGITQSPKYLFRKEGQNVTLSCEQNLNHDAMYWYRQDPGQGLRLIYYSQIVNDFQKGDIAEGYSVSREKKESFPLTVTSAQKNPTAFYLCASSTPVEGETQYFGPGTRLLVL.

This clone has only one observation. V is TRBV5-1 and J is TRBJ1-1, with 7 bases fitting TRBD1. The CDR3 consists of 13 residues. J gave up 11 bases and V 4 bases, and 11 bases lay outside the gene matches. Germline values: CDR1 SGHRS, CDR2 YFSETQ. DNA for the CDR3: TGCGCCAGCAGCCCTGGGACAGTCATGCGGGCTTTCTTT. Translated, it gives CASSPGTVMRAFF.

The chain joins TRBV28 to TRBJ2-7; TRBD1 matches at 9 bases. The V segment lost 5 bases and the J segment 4 bases; nucleotides outside the gene matches: 6. The CDR3 totals 14 residues. Germline-derived CDR1 and CDR2 are MDHEN and SYDVKM. The CDR3 reads CASSKGGTGYEQYF. The CDR3 region has the DNA TGTGCCAGCAGTAAAGGAGGGACAGGGTACGAGCAGTACTTC.

The chain has TRBV10-2 and TRBJ1-5; TRBD1 matches 7 bases. This CDR3 region has 14 residues. The germline V gene has CDR1 WSHSY and CDR2 SAAADI. Trimming cost V 9 bases and J 4 bases; bases outside gene matches: 9. CDR3 loop: CASRSTGTNQPQHF. Written as DNA, the CDR3 is TGCGCCAGTCGATCGACAGGGACTAATCAGCCCCAGCATTTT.

This clone was seen a single time. The CDR3 is CASSEGWGGNEKLFF. CDR3 nucleotides: TGTGCCAGCAGTGAAGGGTGGGGAGGAAATGAAAAACTGTTTTTT. V is TRBV2 and J is TRBJ1-4, with D uncertain. This CDR3 region has 15 residues. The germline V gene has CDR1 SNHLY and CDR2 FYNNEI. Trimming left V 1 base short and J 5 bases short, with 11 bases between.

In its sample, this clone was seen a few times. The chain combines TRBV4-1 with TRBJ1-2; 10 bases fit TRBD1. CDR1 and CDR2 (germline): MGHRA, YSYEKL. The J segment lost 4 bases and the V segment lost 8 bases, leaving 10 bases of the junction unmatched. This CDR3 spans 15 amino acids. The CDR3 bases are TGCGCCAGCTTGGGGGACAGGGGATTCAGCTATGGCTACACCTTC. This gives the protein CASLGDRGFSYGYTF.

The V gene is TRBV7-2, the J gene TRBJ2-2; TRBD2 matches at 7 bases. Germline-derived CDR1 and CDR2 are SGHTA and FQGNSA. The CDR3 loop spans 15 amino acids. The V segment lost 8 bases and the J segment 2 bases; nucleotides outside the gene matches: 8. CDR3 coding DNA: TGTGCCAGCCGACCGGGAGGAACAAACACCGGGGAGCTGTTTTTT. Its protein product is CASRPGGTNTGELFF.

A few counts support this clone. This chain links TRBV5-4 with TRBJ2-5; 8 bases agree with TRBD2. This CDR3 has 14 residues. Germline CDR1 reads SGHNT; CDR2 reads YYREEE (reference sequence). V shed 4 bases, J shed 5 bases, and the junction held 7 bases outside the gene matches. The CDR3 bases are TGTGCCAGCAGCGTATCGGGGGGGCACGAGACCCAGTACTTC. Protein sequence: CASSVSGGHETQYF.

The V gene is TRBV6-5, the J gene TRBJ2-5; TRBD2 aligns across 7 bases. CDR1 MNHEY and CDR2 SVGAGI come from the germline V gene. Trimming took 10 bases from V and 1 from J; bases not matched to a gene: 3. The CDR3 sequence is 12 residues long. As DNA, the CDR3 is TGTGCCACTAGGACTAGCCAAGAGACCCAGTACTTC. Protein product: CATRTSQETQYF.

Here the CDR3 reads CASRSIARDTEAFF. The CDR3 DNA reads as TGTGCCAGCAGGTCCATAGCCAGGGACACTGAAGCTTTCTTT. The V gene is TRBV6-6, the J gene TRBJ1-1, with D maybe TRBD1 (5 bases). V lost 6 bases and J lost 3, with 14 bases in between. The V gene's germline CDR1 is MNHNY and CDR2 SVGAGI (reference sequence). This CDR3 spans 14 amino acids.

V usage is TRBV29-1 and J usage is TRBJ2-5, with 10 nucleotides matching TRBD1. Per the germline V gene, CDR1 is SQVTM and CDR2 is ANQGSEA. CDR3 size: 15 residues. With 6 bases clipped from V and 0 bases from J, the junction kept 7 bases outside the gene matches. CDR3 sequence reads: CSVTGTGDYQETQYF. CDR3 DNA: TGCAGCGTCACAGGGACAGGGGACTACCAAGAGACCCAGTACTTC.

The chain joins TRBV5-1 to TRBJ2-1; possible D gene TRBD1, 6 bases. Germline V gene lookup returns CDR1 SGHRS and CDR2 YFSETQ. This CDR3 has 15 amino acids. The V end lost 8 bases, the J end lost 2 bases, and 17 bases lay between the germline ends. The CDR3: CASTGKSGPYNEQFF. CDR3 bases: TGCGCCAGTACAGGGAAAAGCGGCCCCTACAATGAGCAGTTCTTC.

The chain has TRBV6-1 and TRBJ2-7; D is ambiguous. Germline loops: CDR1 MNHNS, CDR2 SASEGT. The CDR3 is made up of 14 amino acids. The ends were cut back, 0 bases at V and 0 bases at J, with 6 bases in the middle. DNA for the CDR3: TGTGCCAGCAGTGAAGCGCAGGTCTCCTACGAGCAGTACTTC. Protein sequence: CASSEAQVSYEQYF.

V gene TRBV9 combines with J gene TRBJ1-1; perhaps TRBD1 as D (6 bases). The CDR3 contains 13 residues. The V gene lost 4 bases and the J gene lost 6 bases, with 13 bases spanning the gap. Germline V gene data show CDR1 as SGDLS and CDR2 as YYNGEE. CDR3 region: CASSPRGGAEAFF. In DNA form, the CDR3 reads TGTGCCAGCAGCCCTCGAGGGGGGGCTGAAGCTTTCTTT.